A single T cell receptor (beta chain) is shown here with its context. The antigen remains unidentified. V was trimmed by 5 bases and J by 0 bases, leaving 7 bases between them. This CDR3 is 14 amino acids long. The V gene's germline CDR1 is SGHTA and CDR2 FQGTGA. Every molecule of TCR cDNA had its own unique molecular identifier. MiXCR, applied by TCRdb to the 5' RACE reads, yields one record per CDR3 protein. This sample has approximately 49,000 distinct CDR3 sequences, with under 6% found just once. The sample belongs to a study of spatial heterogeneity in lung cancer. Turning to the study itself: A unique TCR and UMI combination showed up more than ten times in raw reads, on average.

Broader study findings: Ubiquitous expanded tumor TCRs were seen in blood more at resection than at follow-up.

The time point here: sample taken at primary tumor resection. Unsorted whole RNA samples from tumor, nontumor lung or frozen PBMC were sequenced. Samples came from roughly 75 TRACERx patients with untreated early-stage lung cancer. The chain has TRBV7-3 and TRBJ2-2; D gene ambiguous. This receptor was identified in a male donor with early-stage non-small cell lung cancer. Sequences were derived from PBMCs, sampled at surgery. The CDR3: CASSLGSNTGELFF. In DNA form, the CDR3 reads TGTGCCAGCAGCCTCGGATCGAACACCGGGGAGCTGTTTTTT.